This T cell receptor beta chain is drawn from a study of blood T cell repertoires in COVID-19 (TCRdb year 2020). Concerning the study at large: Collaborator samples came from the United States, Italy and Spain and covered acute and convalescent phases of COVID-19. The samples were drawn from the first 160 participants of the ongoing ImmuneRACE study and from 1,254 subjects provided by 6 global collaborators. The sample metadata nearly always contained a de-identified subject ID, COVID-19 status, age in years and sex. HLA class I and class II types, where available, came from metadata supplied by the sample provider rather than from assay-based typing. The dataset comprised deeply sampled blood TCRbeta repertoires from subjects exposed to, actively infected with, or recovered from COVID-19. The repertoires were made available in a free public database intended to serve as a resource for research on the immune response to SARS-CoV-2. The material from the prospective study consisted of cDNA or gDNA derived from T cells, B-cell-depleted T cells, or PBMCs.

TCRbeta CDR3 regions were amplified from genomic DNA by means of the immunoSEQ Assay, a bias-controlled multiplex PCR. As for the authors' bioinformatics: Within the assay, amplification of reference gene primers was used to estimate how many nucleated cells each sample contained. Sequence reads were collapsed and filtered to measure the absolute abundance of every unique TCRbeta CDR3 rearrangement. Productive Simpson clonality was computed per sample as the square root of Simpson's diversity index over productive rearrangements. TCRdb's version of the immuneACCESS table is confined to in-frame rearrangements and falls short of the full clone set. An unresolved V gene accounts for under half of the shortfall where checked; the remainder is of unknown origin. That table supplies the V and J calls and clone size; D and trimming were determined from the DNA. Present in this sample are about 400,000 clones, approximately 87% of which were seen just once. The top ten clones comprise roughly a tenth of the sample.

What the work shows at the level of the full study, not this receptor alone: The amount of clinical and demographic metadata varied by source and participant and was provided uncurated.

Points on this clone: There is no known antigen for this receptor. Base qualities are not recorded, but no much larger clone differs from it by a single base.

Sequences KGHDR (CDR1) and SFDVKD (CDR2) are obtained from the germline V gene. The CDR3, from cysteine to phenylalanine, totals 13 residues. Left in the record is the CDR3 DNA by itself, 39 bases read in frame from the first base. Compared with germline, V lacks 9 bases and J lacks 7 bases; bases without a gene match: 10. Participants in the prospective study were enrolled through a virtual design, were aged about 18 to 100 years, and lived in about 25 United States geographic areas. Cohort assignment in the prospective study relied on participant-reported clinical history from a screening survey and a study questionnaire. ImmuneRACE Cohort 3 recovered participants were defined by two consecutive negative NP/OP PCR tests, healthcare professional clearance, or symptom resolution. In the prospective study, whole blood, serum and a nasopharyngeal or oropharyngeal swab were collected from each participant by mobile phlebotomists. Participants in the prospective study had the option to provide additional blood draws and questionnaires over a roughly two-month period. Before DNA extraction, prospective study blood samples were shipped either frozen or at room temperature.

The chain is assembled from TRBV24-1 and TRBJ1-2; 7 bases in between match TRBD1. Sequencing input: PBMCs or T cells enriched from blood (not recorded which). This sequence was found in a woman aged 45-60 years who had recovered from COVID-19. The DNA sequence is TGTGCCACCCCCGGGACAGTAAGAGGTGGCTACACCTTC. This is translated as CATPGTVRGGYTF.